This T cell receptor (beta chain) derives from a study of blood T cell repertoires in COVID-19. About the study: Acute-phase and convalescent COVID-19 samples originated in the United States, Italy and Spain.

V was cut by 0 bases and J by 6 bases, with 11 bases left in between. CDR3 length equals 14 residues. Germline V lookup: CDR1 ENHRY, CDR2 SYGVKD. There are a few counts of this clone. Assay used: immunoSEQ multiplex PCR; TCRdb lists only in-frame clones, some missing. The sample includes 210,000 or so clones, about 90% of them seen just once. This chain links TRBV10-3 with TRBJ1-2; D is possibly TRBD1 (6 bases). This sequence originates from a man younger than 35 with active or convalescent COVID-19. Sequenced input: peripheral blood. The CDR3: CAISESGAGDGYTF. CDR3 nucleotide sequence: TGTGCCATCAGTGAGTCCGGGGCAGGGGATGGCTACACCTTC.